Below are 28 T cell receptor beta chains sequenced from a single sample in a study of cytomegalovirus exposure and HLA in healthy donors. This table comes from immunoSEQ multiplex PCR, and its TCRdb copy is limited to in-frame clones, with some not included. The table shows roughly 120,000 clones, with roughly 86% occurring only once. The source material was PBMCs. The receptors here all came from a woman aged 18-29 years in good health and CMV-seronegative.

V gene TRBV7-3 combines with J gene TRBJ2-1, with 8 bases lining up with TRBD2. The germline gives CDR1 SGHTA, CDR2 FQGTGA. V gave up 1 base and J gave up 0 bases; unmatched junction bases: 2. The CDR3 is 16 residues long. The CDR3 sequence: CASSLSAGGSYNEQFF. The CDR3 coding sequence is TGTGCCAGCAGCTTAAGTGCGGGGGGCTCCTACAATGAGCAGTTCTTC. The variable domain in full, completed from reference TRBV7-3 and TRBJ2-1, reads GAGVSQTPSNKVTEKGKYVELRCDPISGHTALYWYRQSLGQGPEFLIYFQGTGAADDSGLPNDRFFAVRPEGSVSTLKIQRTERGDSAVYLCASSLSAGGSYNEQFFGPGTRLTVL.

Only a few counts were recorded for this clone. This chain uses TRBV7-9 with TRBJ1-1, with a tentative D call TRBD1 (5 bases). Germline V gene lookup returns CDR1 SEHNR and CDR2 FQNEAQ (reference sequence). The CDR3 sequence is 15 residues long. Trimming shortened V by 5 bases and J by 2 bases, and 15 bases separated the two germline ends. The DNA of the CDR3 is TGTGCCAGCAGCCTCCACGGGGCGGGAAACACTGAAGCTTTCTTT. This sequence encodes CASSLHGAGNTEAFF.

This chain's CDR3 is CASSYAGGLNEQFF. In DNA, the CDR3 is TGTGCCAGCAGTTACGCGGGGGGGCTCAATGAGCAGTTCTTC. This rearrangement joins TRBV6-5 to TRBJ2-1, with 9 positions matching TRBD2. Germline trimming cut 2 bases from V and 6 bases from J; bases unmatched to any gene: 2. CDR1 is MNHEY and CDR2 is SVGAGI in the germline V gene. The CDR3 totals 14 residues.

The V call is TRBV29-1, the J call TRBJ2-7; 7 bases align to TRBD1. The CDR3 is 14 residues long. The trim removed 6 bases at V and 2 bases at J, leaving 10 bases unmatched. Per the germline V gene, CDR1 is SQVTM and CDR2 is ANQGSEA. CDR3 in DNA: TGCAGCGTGGCCGGGACAGCCACCCCCTACGAGCAGTACTTC. Protein: CSVAGTATPYEQYF.

The V gene is TRBV27, the J gene TRBJ2-1; maybe TRBD1 (6 bases). This CDR3 is built from 13 residues. Germline lookup yields CDR1 MNHEY and CDR2 SMNVEV (reference sequence). V was cut by 6 bases and J by 7 bases, with 13 bases left in between. The CDR3 coding sequence is TGTGCCAGCAGCGCCGGACAGTGGAATGAGCAGTTCTTC. Its protein is CASSAGQWNEQFF.

The V and J genes are TRBV5-1 and TRBJ2-6; 9 nucleotides line up with TRBD1. The CDR3 has 22 amino acids. The trim removed 0 bases at V and 5 bases at J, leaving 21 bases unmatched. Per germline, CDR1 SGHRS and CDR2 YFSETQ. The CDR3 bases are TGCGCCAGCAGCTTGGGGCAACCGGGACAGGGCGTTAATAGAGGGAGGGCCAACGTCCTGACTTTC. Translation: CASSLGQPGQGVNRGRANVLTF.

V gene TRBV20-1 combines with J gene TRBJ1-4, with D unresolved. Germline CDR1 is DFQATT and CDR2 is SNEGSKA (reference sequence). CDR3 length equals 11 residues. Between the trimmed V and J ends, which lost 4 bases and 4 bases, there was a span of 4 bases. CDR3 region: CSAIHNEKLFF. CDR3 DNA sequence: TGCAGTGCTATTCATAATGAAAAACTGTTTTTT.

This sequence joins TRBV7-6 and TRBJ2-7, with D possibly matching TRBD2 (6 bases). The CDR3 sequence is 13 residues long. Germline CDR1 and CDR2: SGHVS and FNYEAQ. Trimming removed 5 bases at V and 7 bases at J, with 15 bases between. In DNA form, the CDR3 reads TGTGCCAGCAGCGTGATTAGGGCGGGGGAGCAGTACTTC. Amino acid sequence: CASSVIRAGEQYF.

The chain employs TRBV2 and TRBJ2-5; 10 nucleotides agree with TRBD2. The V gene's germline CDR1 is SNHLY and CDR2 FYNNEI. The length of the CDR3 is 15 residues. Unmatched junction bases numbered 7, after V lost 8 bases and J lost 1 base. This chain's CDR3 is CASLGLADPQETQYF. In DNA, the CDR3 is TGTGCCAGCCTCGGACTAGCGGACCCCCAAGAGACCCAGTACTTC. The complete variable domain, with remaining parts taken from reference TRBV2 and TRBJ2-5, reads EPEVTQTPSHQVTQMGQEVILRCVPISNHLYFYWYRQILGQKVEFLVSFYNNEISEKSEIFDDQFSVERPDGSNFTLKIRSTKLEDSAMYFCASLGLADPQETQYFGPGTRLLVL.

The rearrangement joins TRBV25-1 to TRBJ2-3; no clear D gene. CDR1 MGHDK and CDR2 SYGVNS come from the germline V gene. The CDR3 has 16 residues. Trimming removed 5 bases at V and 0 bases at J, with 15 bases between. The CDR3 reads CASSWAYTTSTDTQYF. The DNA of the CDR3 is TGTGCCAGCAGTTGGGCCTATACCACTAGCACAGATACGCAGTATTTT.

V usage is TRBV7-2 and J usage is TRBJ2-5; 7 bases align to TRBD1. The germline V gene has CDR1 SGHTA and CDR2 FQGNSA. With 0 bases clipped from V and 4 bases from J, the junction kept 8 bases outside the gene matches. The length of the CDR3 is 16 residues. CDR3 bases: TGTGCCAGCAGCTTAGCCCCGAGGGGGCTGGGAGAGACCCAGTACTTC. It specifies CASSLAPRGLGETQYF. The full variable domain, rest sourced from reference TRBV7-2 and TRBJ2-5, is GAGVSQSPSNKVTEKGKDVELRCDPISGHTALYWYRQSLGQGLEFLIYFQGNSAPDKSGLPSDRFSAERTGGSVSTLTIQRTQQEDSAVYLCASSLAPRGLGETQYFGPGTRLLVL.

The CDR3 DNA follows: TGCGCCAGCAGCGCATTACAAGAAGAGACCCAGTACTTC. It codes for CASSALQEETQYF. The chain recombines TRBV5-1 with TRBJ2-5; D gene unclear. This CDR3 contains 13 residues. The germline V and J ends were trimmed by 4 bases and 3 bases, with 10 bases remaining between them. The germline V gene has CDR1 SGHRS and CDR2 YFSETQ.

The genes are TRBV28 and TRBJ2-7; 8 positions agree with TRBD2. This CDR3 is 16 amino acids long. V trimming: 3 bases; J trimming: 0 bases; junction bases outside the gene matches: 7. CDR1 and CDR2 from the germline V gene are MDHEN and SYDVKM. CDR3 sequence reads: CASSFFASGFSYEQYF. CDR3 in DNA: TGTGCCAGCAGTTTTTTTGCTAGCGGGTTCTCCTACGAGCAGTACTTC.

CDR3 DNA sequence: TGTGCCTCTCAGGGGCAGGGAGGGGTACAAGAGACCCAGTACTTC. Translated, it gives CASQGQGGVQETQYF. The chain is built from TRBV7-2 and TRBJ2-5, with D perhaps TRBD2 (7 bases). CDR3 length equals 15 residues. Germline V lookup: CDR1 SGHTA, CDR2 FQGNSA. V gave up 11 bases and J gave up 2 bases, with 21 bases separating them.

The rearrangement uses TRBV4-3 and TRBJ2-7; 10 bases line up with TRBD1. The CDR3 length is 14 residues. Germline lookup yields CDR1 LGHNA and CDR2 YSLEER. The J segment lost 2 bases and the V segment lost 4 bases, leaving 2 bases of the junction unmatched. This CDR3 is CASSPGQGAYEQYF. CDR3 nucleotides: TGCGCCAGCAGCCCCGGACAGGGGGCCTACGAGCAGTACTTC.

The chain combines TRBV5-1 with TRBJ2-7, with TRBD2 matching over 10 bases. Unmatched junction bases numbered 8, after V lost 7 bases and J lost 4 bases. The CDR3 consists of 14 residues. Germline V gives CDR1 SGHRS, CDR2 YFSETQ. DNA for the CDR3: TGCGCCAGCGGTTCTAGCGGGGGCGAATACGAGCAGTACTTC. Translation gives CASGSSGGEYEQYF. The full variable domain, with the rest looked up from reference TRBV5-1 and TRBJ2-7, is KAGVTQTPRYLIKTRGQQVTLSCSPISGHRSVSWYQQTPGQGLQFLFEYFSETQRNKGNFPGRFSGRQFSNSRSEMNVSTLELGDSALYLCASGSSGGEYEQYFGPGTRLTVT.

This clone came up a few times. J is TRBJ1-5 and V is TRBV10-3; D is uncertain. The CDR3 is made up of 15 amino acids. Trimming removed 1 base from V and 5 bases from J, with 12 bases in between. Per germline, CDR1 ENHRY and CDR2 SYGVKD. This CDR3 is CAISELEIGYQPQHF. CDR3 bases: TGTGCCATCAGTGAGTTAGAGATCGGGTATCAGCCCCAGCATTTT.

This clone was found once. The chain has TRBV29-1 and TRBJ1-2; D is possibly TRBD1 (6 bases). The CDR3 contains 15 residues. V was clipped by 5 bases and J by 4 bases, with 20 bases between them. CDR1 is SQVTM, CDR2 ANQGSEA, per germline. In DNA form, the CDR3 reads TGCAGCGTTAGTTCAAGGCAGGGGATCGGCTATGGCTACACCTTC. Amino acid sequence: CSVSSRQGIGYGYTF.

This chain connects TRBV11-3 to TRBJ2-5; tentative D call: TRBD1 (6 bases). This CDR3 spans 13 amino acids. V lost 5 bases, J lost 2 bases, and 9 bases lay in between. Looked up from germline, CDR1 is SGHNT and CDR2 is YENEEA. CDR3 sequence: CASSRTVQETQYF. CDR3 DNA sequence: TGTGCCAGCAGCCGGACAGTTCAAGAGACCCAGTACTTC.

In this sample, this clone turned up a few times. The chain combines TRBV7-9 with TRBJ2-6, with 8 bases matching TRBD2. Germline CDR1 reads SEHNR; CDR2 reads FQNEAQ (reference sequence). J lost 0 bases, V lost 5 bases, and 9 bases had no gene match. CDR3 length: 18 residues. DNA for the CDR3: TGTGCCAGCAGCCCGTTACTAGCGGCGAACTCTGGGGCCAACGTCCTGACTTTC. Amino acid sequence: CASSPLLAANSGANVLTF.

V usage is TRBV28 and J usage is TRBJ1-1; 8 bases map to TRBD1. The CDR3 is 17 residues long. J was trimmed by 3 bases and V by 6 bases; bases with no gene match: 15. The V gene's germline CDR1 is MDHEN and CDR2 SYDVKM. The CDR3 region is CASRLRQGAGGYTEAFF. The CDR3 nucleotides are TGTGCCAGCAGACTGCGGCAGGGGGCGGGGGGGTACACTGAAGCTTTCTTT. Full variable domain (remainder filled in from reference TRBV28 and TRBJ1-1): DVKVTQSSRYLVKRTGEKVFLECVQDMDHENMFWYRQDPGLGLRLIYFSYDVKMKEKGDIPEGYSVSREKKERFSLILESASTNQTSMYLCASRLRQGAGGYTEAFFGQGTRLTVV.

In its sample, this clone was seen a few times. This chain joins TRBV9 and TRBJ2-7, with D perhaps matching TRBD1 (5 bases). CDR1 SGDLS and CDR2 YYNGEE come from the germline V gene. The CDR3 runs to 13 residues. Trimming took off 3 bases at V and 5 bases at J, with 12 bases between the two ends. CDR3 DNA sequence: TGTGCCAGCAGCGCAGGCCAGGGAAACGAGCAGTACTTC. Amino acid sequence: CASSAGQGNEQYF.

The chain recombines TRBV7-6 with TRBJ1-5; D gene unclear. The CDR3 spans 15 residues. With 1 base removed from V and 0 bases from J, the gap between germline ends came to 7 bases. CDR1 and CDR2 (germline): SGHVS, FNYEAQ. The CDR3 is CASSLVADSNQPQHF. The DNA for the CDR3 is TGTGCCAGCAGCTTAGTGGCGGATAGCAATCAGCCCCAGCATTTT.

The chain joins TRBV18 to TRBJ2-1; tentative D call: TRBD2 (6 bases). In germline, CDR1 is KGHSH, CDR2 LQKENI. The CDR3 consists of 14 residues. Deletions cut 6 bases from V and 4 bases from J, with 13 bases between. CDR3: CASSLAMGYNEQFF. The CDR3 DNA reads as TGTGCCAGCTCCCTAGCGATGGGATACAATGAGCAGTTCTTC. Drawing the rest from reference TRBV18 and TRBJ2-1, the complete variable domain is NAGVMQNPRHLVRRRGQEARLRCSPMKGHSHVYWYRQLPEEGLKFMVYLQKENIIDESGMPKERFSAEFPKEGPSILRIQQVVRGDSAAYFCASSLAMGYNEQFFGPGTRLTVL.

The table lists this clone with a count of one. The chain carries TRBV4-3 and TRBJ2-7; 7 bases are shared with TRBD2. J was trimmed by 1 base and V by 0 bases; bases with no gene match: 6. This CDR3 is built from 16 residues. Germline V lookup: CDR1 LGHNA, CDR2 YSLEER. CDR3 coding DNA: TGCGCCAGCAGCCAAGATCTGGAGCGGGGATCCTACGAGCAGTACTTC. It yields the protein CASSQDLERGSYEQYF.

In its sample, this clone was seen once. The chain recombines TRBV5-1 with TRBJ2-3; TRBD1 is a possible D gene (6 bases). The CDR3 contains 14 residues. Looked up from germline, CDR1 is SGHRS and CDR2 is YFSETQ. V dropped 4 bases and J dropped 3 bases, with 12 bases sitting between them. The CDR3 sequence: CASSLDSPTDTQYF. The CDR3 DNA sequence: TGCGCCAGCAGCCTGGACAGCCCAACAGATACGCAGTATTTT.

This rearrangement joins TRBV19 to TRBJ1-5, with TRBD1 as a possible D gene (5 bases). Per the germline V gene, CDR1 is LNHDA and CDR2 is SQIVND (reference sequence). Trimming left V 3 bases short and J 3 bases short, with 15 bases between. The CDR3 covers 16 residues. The CDR3 nucleotides are TGTGCCAGTAGTATTTGGGCCGGGGACTACAATCAGCCCCAGCATTTT. This gives the protein CASSIWAGDYNQPQHF.

The rearrangement joins TRBV27 to TRBJ1-5; D call uncertain. This CDR3 has 14 residues. Trimming cost V 6 bases and J 2 bases, with 11 bases left between them. From germline, CDR1 is MNHEY and CDR2 SMNVEV (reference sequence). CDR3 coding DNA: TGTGCCAGCAGACCTCGGGAAGGCAATCAGCCCCAGCATTTT. It is translated as CASRPREGNQPQHF.